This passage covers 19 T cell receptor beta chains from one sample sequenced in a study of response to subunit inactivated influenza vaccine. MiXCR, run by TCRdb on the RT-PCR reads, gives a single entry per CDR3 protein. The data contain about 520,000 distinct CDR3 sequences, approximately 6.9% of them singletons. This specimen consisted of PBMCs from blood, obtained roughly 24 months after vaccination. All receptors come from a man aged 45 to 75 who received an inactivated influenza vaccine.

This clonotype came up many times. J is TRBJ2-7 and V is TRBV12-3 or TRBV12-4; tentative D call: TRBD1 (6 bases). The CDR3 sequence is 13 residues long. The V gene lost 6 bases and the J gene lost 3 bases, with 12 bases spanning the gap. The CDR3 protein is CASSKTGSYEQYF. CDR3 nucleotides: TGTGCCAGCAGCAAAACAGGGAGCTACGAGCAGTACTTC.

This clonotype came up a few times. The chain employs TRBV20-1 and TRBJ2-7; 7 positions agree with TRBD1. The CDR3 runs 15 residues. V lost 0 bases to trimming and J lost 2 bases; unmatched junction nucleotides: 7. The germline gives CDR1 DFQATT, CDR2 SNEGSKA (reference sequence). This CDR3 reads CSARDNRGLTYEQYF. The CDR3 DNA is TGCAGTGCTAGAGACAACAGGGGCTTGACCTACGAGCAGTACTTC.

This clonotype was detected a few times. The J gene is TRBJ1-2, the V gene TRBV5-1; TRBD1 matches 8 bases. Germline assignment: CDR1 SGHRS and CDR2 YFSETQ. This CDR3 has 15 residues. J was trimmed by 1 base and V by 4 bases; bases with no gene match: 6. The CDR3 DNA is TGCGCCAGCAGCCAAGGACAGGGTGATAACTATGGCTACACCTTC. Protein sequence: CASSQGQGDNYGYTF.

The CDR3 DNA follows: TGTGCCAGTAGTATCCTCAGGGGAGATACGCAGTATTTT. It codes for CASSILRGDTQYF. J is TRBJ2-3 and V is TRBV19; possibly TRBD1 for D (6 bases). The CDR3 sequence is 13 residues long. V was cut by 3 bases and J by 5 bases, with 9 bases left in between. The germline V gene encodes CDR1 LNHDA and CDR2 SQIVND (reference sequence).

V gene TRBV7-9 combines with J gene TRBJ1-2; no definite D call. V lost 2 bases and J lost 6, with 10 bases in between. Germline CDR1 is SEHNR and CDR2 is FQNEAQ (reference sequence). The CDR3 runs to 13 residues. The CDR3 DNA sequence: TGTGCCAGCAGCTTATCGATCGTGGATGGCTACACCTTC. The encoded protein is CASSLSIVDGYTF.

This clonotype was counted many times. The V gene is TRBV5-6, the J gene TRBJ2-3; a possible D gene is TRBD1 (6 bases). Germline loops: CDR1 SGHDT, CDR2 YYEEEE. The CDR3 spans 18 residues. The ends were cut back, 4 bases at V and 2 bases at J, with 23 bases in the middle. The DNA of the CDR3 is TGTGCCAGCAGCCTAACCGGGCCTACAGGGATCAACACAGATACGCAGTATTTT. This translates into CASSLTGPTGINTDTQYF.

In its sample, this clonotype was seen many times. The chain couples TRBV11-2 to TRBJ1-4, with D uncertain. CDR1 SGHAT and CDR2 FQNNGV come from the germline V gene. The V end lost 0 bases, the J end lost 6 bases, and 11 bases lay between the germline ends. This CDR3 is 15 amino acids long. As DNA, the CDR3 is TGTGCCAGCAGCTTAGACTCCCTTACCTATGAAAAACTGTTTTTT. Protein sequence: CASSLDSLTYEKLFF.

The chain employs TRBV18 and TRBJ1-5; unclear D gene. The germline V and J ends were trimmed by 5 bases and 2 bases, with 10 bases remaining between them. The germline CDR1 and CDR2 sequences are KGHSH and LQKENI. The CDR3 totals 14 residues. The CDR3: CASSVDGRNQPQHF. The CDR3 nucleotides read TGTGCCAGCTCAGTTGACGGTCGCAATCAGCCCCAGCATTTT. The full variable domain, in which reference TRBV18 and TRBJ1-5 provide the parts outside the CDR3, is NAGVMQNPRHLVRRRGQEARLRCSPMKGHSHVYWYRQLPEEGLKFMVYLQKENIIDESGMPKERFSAEFPKEGPSILRIQQVVRGDSAAYFCASSVDGRNQPQHFGDGTRLSIL.

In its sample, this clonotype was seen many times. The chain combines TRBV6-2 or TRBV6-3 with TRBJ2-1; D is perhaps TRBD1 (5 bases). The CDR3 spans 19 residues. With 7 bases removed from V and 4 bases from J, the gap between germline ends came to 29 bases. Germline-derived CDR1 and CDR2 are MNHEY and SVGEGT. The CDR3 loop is CASTYSDSRRLGSYNEQFF. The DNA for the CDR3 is TGTGCCAGCACCTACAGTGACAGTAGAAGATTGGGGTCATACAATGAGCAGTTCTTC.

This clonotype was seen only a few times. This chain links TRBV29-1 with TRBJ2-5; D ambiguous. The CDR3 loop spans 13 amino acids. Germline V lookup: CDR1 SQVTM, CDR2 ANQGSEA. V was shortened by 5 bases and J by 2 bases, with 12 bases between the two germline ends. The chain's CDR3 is CSVRKAPQETQYF. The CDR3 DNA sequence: TGCAGCGTTCGTAAGGCCCCACAAGAGACCCAGTACTTC.

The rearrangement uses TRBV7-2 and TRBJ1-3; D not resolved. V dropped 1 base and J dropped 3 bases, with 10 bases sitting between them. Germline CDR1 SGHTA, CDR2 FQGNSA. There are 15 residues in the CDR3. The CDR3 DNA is TGTGCCAGCAGCTTAGGCAGGCCCGATGGAAACACCATATATTTT. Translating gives CASSLGRPDGNTIYF.

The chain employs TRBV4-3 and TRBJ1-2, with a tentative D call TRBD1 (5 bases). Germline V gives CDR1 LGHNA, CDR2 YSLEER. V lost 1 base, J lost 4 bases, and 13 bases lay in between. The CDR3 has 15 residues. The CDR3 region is CASSQASGWVYGYTF. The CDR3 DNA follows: TGCGCCAGCAGCCAAGCGTCAGGGTGGGTCTATGGCTACACCTTC.

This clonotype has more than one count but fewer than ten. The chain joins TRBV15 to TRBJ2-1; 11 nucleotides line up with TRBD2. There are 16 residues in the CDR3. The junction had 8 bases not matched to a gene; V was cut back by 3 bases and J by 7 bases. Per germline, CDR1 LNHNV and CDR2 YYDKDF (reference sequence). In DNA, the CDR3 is TGTGCCACCAGCAGGGAGGGGCTAGCGGGAGGAAATGAGCAGTTCTTC. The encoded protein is CATSREGLAGGNEQFF.

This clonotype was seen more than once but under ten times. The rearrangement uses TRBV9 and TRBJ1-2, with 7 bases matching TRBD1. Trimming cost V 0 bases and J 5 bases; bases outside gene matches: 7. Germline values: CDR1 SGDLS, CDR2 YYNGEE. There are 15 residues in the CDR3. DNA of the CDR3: TGTGCCAGCAGCGTAGAAGGGGGCCGTGGTTATGGCTACACCTTC. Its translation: CASSVEGGRGYGYTF.

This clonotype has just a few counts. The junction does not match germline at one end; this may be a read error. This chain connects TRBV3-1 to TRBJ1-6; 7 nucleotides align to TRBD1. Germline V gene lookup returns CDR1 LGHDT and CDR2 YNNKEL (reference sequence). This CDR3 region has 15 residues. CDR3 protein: CASSQVTGRNSPLYF. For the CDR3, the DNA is TGTGCCAGCAGCCAAGTGACAGGGCGGAATTCACCCCTCTACTTT.

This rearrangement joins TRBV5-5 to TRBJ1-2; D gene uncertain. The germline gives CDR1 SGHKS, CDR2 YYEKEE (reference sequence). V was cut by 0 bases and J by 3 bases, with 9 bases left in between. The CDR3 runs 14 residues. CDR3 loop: CASSLEVEYYGYTF. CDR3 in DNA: TGTGCCAGCAGCTTGGAGGTGGAGTACTATGGCTACACCTTC.

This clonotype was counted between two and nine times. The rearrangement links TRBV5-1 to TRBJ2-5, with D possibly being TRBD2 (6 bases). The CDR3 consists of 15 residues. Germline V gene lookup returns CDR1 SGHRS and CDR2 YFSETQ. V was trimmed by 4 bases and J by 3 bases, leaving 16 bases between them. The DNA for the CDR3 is TGCGCCAGCAGCCCTGGGACTTGGCCGGAAGAGACCCAGTACTTC. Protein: CASSPGTWPEETQYF.

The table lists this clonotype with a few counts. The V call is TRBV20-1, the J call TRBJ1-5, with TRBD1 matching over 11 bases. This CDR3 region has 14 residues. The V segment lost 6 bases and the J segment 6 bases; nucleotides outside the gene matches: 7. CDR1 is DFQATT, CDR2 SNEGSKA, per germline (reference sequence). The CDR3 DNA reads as TGCAGTGCCCCGGACAGGGGGCGATCTCAGCCCCAGCATTTT. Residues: CSAPDRGRSQPQHF.

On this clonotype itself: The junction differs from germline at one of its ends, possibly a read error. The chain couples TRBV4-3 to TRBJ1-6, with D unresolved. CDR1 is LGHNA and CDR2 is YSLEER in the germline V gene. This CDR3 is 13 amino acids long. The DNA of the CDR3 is TGCGCAAGCAGCCAGATAGACTATTCACCCCTCCACTTT. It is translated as CASSQIDYSPLHF.